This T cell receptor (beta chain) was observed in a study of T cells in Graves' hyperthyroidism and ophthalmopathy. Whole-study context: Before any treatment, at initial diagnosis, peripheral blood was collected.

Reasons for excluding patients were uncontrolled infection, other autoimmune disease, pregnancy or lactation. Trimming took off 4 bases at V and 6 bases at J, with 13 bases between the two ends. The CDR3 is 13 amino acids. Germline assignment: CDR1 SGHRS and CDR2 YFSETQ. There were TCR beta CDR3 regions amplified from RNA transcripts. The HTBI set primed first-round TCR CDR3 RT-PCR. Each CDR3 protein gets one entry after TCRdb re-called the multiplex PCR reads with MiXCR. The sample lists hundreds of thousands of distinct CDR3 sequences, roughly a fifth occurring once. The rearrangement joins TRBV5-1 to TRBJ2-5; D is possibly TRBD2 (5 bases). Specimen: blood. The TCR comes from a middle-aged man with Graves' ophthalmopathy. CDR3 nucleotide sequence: TGCGCCAGCAGCCTAGCTCTCGGGAAGACCCAGTACTTC. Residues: CASSLALGKTQYF.